This passage covers 29 T cell receptor beta chains from one sample sequenced in a study of identical twins. TCRdb re-called the 5' RACE reads with MiXCR, one entry per CDR3 protein. The profile shows some 710,000 distinct CDR3 sequences, 5.5% to 6.5% of them singletons. Sequencing was done on a sample of naive T cells sorted from blood. These receptors came from a man in his late teens or twenties in good health.

This clonotype was counted many times. V gene TRBV5-1 combines with J gene TRBJ1-5; maybe TRBD1 (5 bases). V lost 4 bases to trimming and J lost 7 bases, with 15 bases between them. Germline CDR1 and CDR2: SGHRS and YFSETQ. CDR3 length: 14 residues. Here the CDR3 DNA reads TGCGCCAGCAGCCCCGGGCCGGGACGCCAGCCCCAGCATTTT. Amino acid sequence: CASSPGPGRQPQHF.

The chain is built from TRBV12-3 or TRBV12-4 and TRBJ1-5, with TRBD1 as a possible D gene (6 bases). The CDR3 has 15 residues. V lost 1 base, J lost 6 bases, and 13 bases lay in between. CDR3 amino acids: CASSLDGQGSQPQHF. CDR3 DNA: TGTGCCAGCAGTTTAGATGGTCAGGGGAGTCAGCCCCAGCATTTT.

A few counts support this clonotype. The chain uses TRBV29-1 and TRBJ2-1; 8 positions match TRBD1. The length of the CDR3 is 11 residues. Germline CDR1 is SQVTM and CDR2 is ANQGSEA. Trimming removed 5 bases from V and 9 bases from J; junction bases left unmatched: 3. CDR3 coding DNA: TGCAGCGTTAACAGGGGGTTTGAGCAGTTCTTC. It specifies CSVNRGFEQFF.

This clonotype was picked up many times. The genes are TRBV18 and TRBJ2-7; D possibly corresponds to TRBD2 (7 bases). This CDR3 has 15 residues. Per the germline V gene, CDR1 is KGHSH and CDR2 is LQKENI. The V and J ends lost 8 bases and 0 bases respectively, with 17 bases between them. The CDR3 DNA reads as TGTGCCAGCGGTGGGGGGGCAGCAGTCTCCTACGAGCAGTACTTC. It is translated as CASGGGAAVSYEQYF.

The chain employs TRBV2 and TRBJ2-5, with 10 bases identical to TRBD2. V dropped 7 bases and J dropped 2; count of bases not matched to a gene: 7. The length of the CDR3 is 15 residues. Germline lookup yields CDR1 SNHLY and CDR2 FYNNEI. The DNA of the CDR3 is TGTGCCAGCAAGGAAGCGGGAGGGAGGCAAGAGACCCAGTACTTC. It yields the protein CASKEAGGRQETQYF.

In its sample, this clonotype was seen a few times. The V gene is TRBV19, the J gene TRBJ1-1, with unresolved D. Per the germline V gene, CDR1 is LNHDA and CDR2 is SQIVND (reference sequence). The germline V and J ends were trimmed by 10 bases and 0 bases, with 12 bases remaining between them. The CDR3 has 13 residues. The CDR3 coding sequence is TGTGCCACCAGTGCAGGTATGAACACTGAAGCTTTCTTT. Its protein is CATSAGMNTEAFF.

This clonotype has a handful of counts. The rearrangement links TRBV12-3 or TRBV12-4 to TRBJ2-5; D ambiguous. This CDR3 spans 16 amino acids. V was trimmed by 3 bases and J by 5 bases, leaving 19 bases between them. The CDR3 reads CASSLLPASVGETQYF. CDR3 coding DNA: TGTGCCAGCAGTTTGTTGCCCGCCTCAGTAGGCGAGACCCAGTACTTC.

The sample holds many counts of this clonotype. The rearrangement uses TRBV7-2 and TRBJ2-5; TRBD1 might be the D (5 bases). V was pared by 0 bases and J by 5 bases, with 13 bases between. CDR3 length: 15 residues. Germline V gene lookup returns CDR1 SGHTA and CDR2 FQGNSA. The CDR3 region is CASSLADTGRETQYF. The CDR3 DNA reads as TGTGCCAGCAGCTTAGCTGACACAGGACGGGAGACCCAGTACTTC.

This clonotype was found many times. J is TRBJ2-7 and V is TRBV24-1, with 10 nucleotides matching TRBD2. Germline CDR1 and CDR2: KGHDR and SFDVKD. V was pared by 3 bases and J by 2 bases, with 6 bases of the junction left unmatched. The CDR3 runs to 16 residues. This CDR3 is CATSDPSSGSPYEQYF. The CDR3 DNA follows: TGTGCCACCAGTGATCCTTCTAGCGGGAGTCCCTACGAGCAGTACTTC.

This clonotype came up many times. V gene TRBV5-6 combines with J gene TRBJ2-7, with a possible D match to TRBD2 (5 bases). The germline gives CDR1 SGHDT, CDR2 YYEEEE. Trimming pared 4 bases from V and 3 bases from J, leaving 11 bases between. The CDR3 contains 13 residues. The CDR3 region has the DNA TGTGCCAGCAGCCCATGGACTGGCTACGAGCAGTACTTC. Translating it yields CASSPWTGYEQYF. Complete variable domain (other parts from reference TRBV5-6 and TRBJ2-7): DAGVTQSPTHLIKTRGQQVTLRCSPKSGHDTVSWYQQALGQGPQFIFQYYEEEERQRGNFPDRFSGHQFPNYSSELNVNALLLGDSALYLCASSPWTGYEQYFGPGTRLTVT.

This clonotype appeared many times. The rearrangement uses TRBV5-1 and TRBJ2-7; 8 positions agree with TRBD1. From germline, CDR1 is SGHRS and CDR2 YFSETQ. The CDR3 totals 14 residues. V lost 4 bases, J lost 2 bases, and 5 bases stayed unmatched. The CDR3 DNA reads TGCGCCAGCAGCCGCAGGGGGCCCCCCTACGAGCAGTACTTC. Translated, it gives CASSRRGPPYEQYF. Looking up the rest from reference TRBV5-1 and TRBJ2-7 gives the full variable domain: KAGVTQTPRYLIKTRGQQVTLSCSPISGHRSVSWYQQTPGQGLQFLFEYFSETQRNKGNFPGRFSGRQFSNSRSEMNVSTLELGDSALYLCASSRRGPPYEQYFGPGTRLTVT.

This clonotype occurred a few times. The chain combines TRBV5-1 with TRBJ2-3; 10 nucleotides agree with TRBD2. V shed 5 bases and J 8 bases; nucleotides not matched to a gene: 14. This CDR3 has 16 residues. Germline CDR1 reads SGHRS; CDR2 reads YFSETQ. The CDR3 spells CASRPTLAGDSATQYF. The CDR3 nucleotides are TGCGCCAGCAGACCGACCCTAGCGGGAGATTCAGCTACGCAGTATTTT.

This clonotype was recorded at least ten times. V and J are TRBV7-8 and TRBJ2-7; 7 bases match TRBD2. The CDR3 loop spans 14 amino acids. Germline loops: CDR1 SGHVS, CDR2 FQNEAQ. V trimming: 1 base; J trimming: 3 bases; junction bases outside the gene matches: 3. CDR3 nucleotide sequence: TGTGCCAGCAGCTTAGAGGCTAGCGGCTACGAGCAGTACTTC. Protein product: CASSLEASGYEQYF. Complete variable domain (other parts from reference TRBV7-8 and TRBJ2-7): GAGVSQSPRYKVAKRGQDVALRCDPISGHVSLFWYQQALGQGPEFLTYFQNEAQLDKSGLPSDRFFAERPEGSVSTLKIQRTQQEDSAVYLCASSLEASGYEQYFGPGTRLTVT.

This rearrangement joins TRBV7-9 to TRBJ1-1, with D maybe TRBD1 (5 bases). The CDR3 contains 15 residues. The V gene's germline CDR1 is SEHNR and CDR2 FQNEAQ (reference sequence). V lost 3 bases, J lost 8 bases, and 19 bases lay in between. The CDR3 region is CASSFTGPTSIEAFF. The CDR3 DNA is TGTGCCAGCAGCTTTACAGGACCGACCTCGATAGAAGCTTTCTTT.

V gene TRBV25-1 combines with J gene TRBJ2-2; 11 bases line up with TRBD1. Germline lookup yields CDR1 MGHDK and CDR2 SYGVNS. This CDR3 is 17 amino acids long. The junction had 6 bases not matched to a gene; V was cut back by 6 bases and J by 0 bases. CDR3 amino acids: CASSRDRGTANTGELFF. CDR3 nucleotide sequence: TGTGCCAGCAGCAGGGACAGGGGGACTGCGAACACCGGGGAGCTGTTTTTT. The variable domain in full, completed from reference TRBV25-1 and TRBJ2-2, reads EADIYQTPRYLVIGTGKKITLECSQTMGHDKMYWYQQDPGMELHLIHYSYGVNSTEKGDLSSESTVSRIRTEHFPLTLESARPSHTSQYLCASSRDRGTANTGELFFGEGSRLTVL.

This clonotype was picked up many times. V usage is TRBV29-1 and J usage is TRBJ2-5; D may be TRBD2 (5 bases). This CDR3 region has 12 residues. V was cut by 7 bases and J by 7 bases, with 16 bases left in between. The V gene's germline CDR1 is SQVTM and CDR2 ANQGSEA. Here the CDR3 DNA reads TGCAGCGGGGGAGAAACCAAGGGGACCCAGTACTTC. It encodes CSGGETKGTQYF.

This clonotype was recorded a few times. This chain uses TRBV6-1 with TRBJ2-3; the D gene could be TRBD1 or TRBD2 (5 bases each). This CDR3 has 18 residues. Germline V CDR1 and CDR2: MNHNS, SASEGT. The V gene lost 6 bases and the J gene lost 6 bases, with 28 bases spanning the gap. The CDR3 sequence is CASRQLRPGPGGSDTQYF. CDR3 DNA sequence: TGTGCCAGCAGACAACTTCGCCCGGGGCCCGGCGGGTCGGATACGCAGTATTTT.

The chain links TRBV6-5 to TRBJ2-1, with D possibly matching TRBD1 (5 bases). The V end was cut by 2 bases, the J end by 10 bases, with 12 bases between. The CDR3 is 13 residues long. Germline CDR1 is MNHEY and CDR2 is SVGAGI. The CDR3 DNA sequence: TGTGCCAGCAGTTACGATACAGGTACCGAGCAGTTCTTC. This encodes CASSYDTGTEQFF.

J is TRBJ2-1 and V is TRBV5-1; 12 positions agree with TRBD2. This CDR3 has 16 residues. CDR1 is SGHRS, CDR2 YFSETQ, per germline. V was clipped by 4 bases and J by 10 bases; unmatched bases: 12. CDR3 sequence reads: CASSTTSGRMYGEQFF. CDR3 nucleotide sequence: TGCGCCAGCAGCACTACTAGCGGGAGGATGTATGGGGAGCAGTTCTTC.

This clonotype was recorded many times. This chain uses TRBV28 with TRBJ2-7, with 11 positions matching TRBD1. Germline V gene data show CDR1 as MDHEN and CDR2 as SYDVKM. The ends lost 6 bases at V and 7 bases at J; junction bases unmatched: 14. The CDR3 is 16 residues long. The CDR3 sequence is CASSQITGTGGSEQYF. The CDR3 DNA sequence: TGTGCCAGCAGCCAAATTACCGGGACAGGGGGAAGTGAGCAGTACTTC.

This clonotype has at least ten counts. This chain connects TRBV6-6 to TRBJ2-3; the match to TRBD1 covers 7 bases. This CDR3 comprises 12 residues. V was clipped by 6 bases and J by 13 bases; unmatched bases: 10. The V gene's germline CDR1 is MNHNY and CDR2 SVGAGI (reference sequence). DNA for the CDR3: TGTGCCAGCAGGCGCGAGGCCGGGACAGAGTATTTT. Translated, it gives CASRREAGTEYF.

This clonotype has a handful of counts. J is TRBJ2-7 and V is TRBV5-5; D possibly corresponds to TRBD1 (5 bases). Germline V CDR1 and CDR2: SGHKS, YYEKEE (reference sequence). V lost 3 bases and J 6 bases, leaving 10 bases between the germline ends. There are 12 residues in the CDR3. The DNA of the CDR3 is TGTGCCAGCAGCTCCAACAGGTTCGAGCAGTACTTC. Encoded protein: CASSSNRFEQYF.

In its sample, this clonotype was seen a few times. The CDR3 reads CASSEVLGHQETQYF. CDR3 DNA: TGTGCCAGCAGTGAAGTTCTCGGCCACCAAGAGACCCAGTACTTC. This rearrangement joins TRBV25-1 to TRBJ2-5; D gene uncertain. The germline V gene has CDR1 MGHDK and CDR2 SYGVNS. There are 15 residues in the CDR3. Trimming took 2 bases from V and 0 from J, leaving 10 bases between them.

Many counts were recorded for this clonotype. V and J are TRBV5-1 and TRBJ2-1; 8 positions match TRBD1. V lost 0 bases, J lost 3 bases, and 5 bases stayed unmatched. The CDR3 loop spans 16 amino acids. The V gene's germline CDR1 is SGHRS and CDR2 YFSETQ. The CDR3 spells CASSLARDRFYNEQFF. CDR3 sequence (DNA): TGCGCCAGCAGCTTGGCCCGGGACAGGTTCTACAATGAGCAGTTCTTC.

There are many counts of this clonotype. The rearrangement uses TRBV5-1 and TRBJ2-3; TRBD2 agrees at 13 bases. This CDR3 has 17 residues. Germline V lookup: CDR1 SGHRS, CDR2 YFSETQ. V was pared by 3 bases and J by 4 bases, with 8 bases of the junction left unmatched. CDR3 DNA sequence: TGCGCCAGCAGCTCTTCAACTAGCGGGAGGGGGCCAGATACGCAGTATTTT. It yields the protein CASSSSTSGRGPDTQYF.

This clonotype was counted many times. The CDR3 bases are TGTGCCATCAGTGGTAGAGGTGGACGGAGCTCCTACGAGCAGTACTTC. Translated, it gives CAISGRGGRSSYEQYF. This chain links TRBV10-3 with TRBJ2-7, with D unresolved. V was pared by 4 bases and J by 0 bases, with 16 bases between. Looked up from germline, CDR1 is ENHRY and CDR2 is SYGVKD. The CDR3 has 16 amino acids.

This clonotype occurred many times. The chain has TRBV20-1 and TRBJ2-1; 12 bases fit TRBD2. From germline, CDR1 is DFQATT and CDR2 SNEGSKA (reference sequence). After removal of 5 bases from V and 2 bases from J, the junction contained 4 bases not matched to a gene. This CDR3 is 15 amino acids long. The CDR3 nucleotides are TGCAGTGCTCCGACTAGCGGGAGCCCCTACAATGAGCAGTTCTTC. Translating it yields CSAPTSGSPYNEQFF.

The rearrangement links TRBV20-1 to TRBJ2-7, with 7 bases matching TRBD2. Germline values: CDR1 DFQATT, CDR2 SNEGSKA (reference sequence). The V gene end was trimmed by 6 bases and the J gene end by 7 bases; junction bases not matched to a gene: 15. This CDR3 has 14 residues. The CDR3, as DNA: TGCAGTGCCGCCTCTCTGAGCGGGGTGGAGGAGCAGTACTTC. This codes for CSAASLSGVEEQYF.

V usage is TRBV12-3 or TRBV12-4 and J usage is TRBJ1-4, with D perhaps matching TRBD1 (5 bases). Trimming removed 7 bases from V and 6 bases from J, with 12 bases in between. CDR3 length: 13 residues. This CDR3 reads CASKGQVDEKLFF. The CDR3 nucleotides read TGTGCCAGCAAGGGGCAGGTGGATGAAAAACTGTTTTTT.